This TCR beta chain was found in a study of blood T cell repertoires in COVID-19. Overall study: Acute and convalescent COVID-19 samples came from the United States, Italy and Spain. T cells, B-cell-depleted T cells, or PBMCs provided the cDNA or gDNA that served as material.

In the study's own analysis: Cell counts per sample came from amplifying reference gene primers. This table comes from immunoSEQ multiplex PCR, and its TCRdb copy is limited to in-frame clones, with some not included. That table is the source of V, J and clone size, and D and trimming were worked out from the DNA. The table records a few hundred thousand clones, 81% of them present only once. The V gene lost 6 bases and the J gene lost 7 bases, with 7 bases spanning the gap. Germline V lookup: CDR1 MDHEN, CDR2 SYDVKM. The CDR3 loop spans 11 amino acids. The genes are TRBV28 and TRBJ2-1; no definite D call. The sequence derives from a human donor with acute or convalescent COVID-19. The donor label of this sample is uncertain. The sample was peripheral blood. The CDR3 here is CASSPLNEQFF. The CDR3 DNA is TGTGCCAGCAGCCCCCTTAATGAGCAGTTCTTC.